These 5 T cell receptor beta chains originate from one sample sequenced in a study of blood T cell repertoires in COVID-19. The assay was immunoSEQ multiplex PCR, and TCRdb's table has in-frame clones only and misses some. This table holds some 47,000 clones, about 86% found once. Sequencing used peripheral blood. These receptors all come from a woman aged 80 or over with acute or convalescent COVID-19.

The chain employs TRBV3-1 (or the pseudogene TRBV3-2) and TRBJ1-2, with 12 bases that match TRBD1. Germline CDR1 LGHDT, CDR2 YNNKEL (reference sequence). V was pared by 4 bases and J by 8 bases, with 11 bases of the junction left unmatched. This CDR3 has 16 amino acids. CDR3 DNA sequence: TGTGCCAGCAGCCCCGATTCCGGGACAGGGGGCTTCGGCTACACCTTC. Translation gives CASSPDSGTGGFGYTF.

CDR3 sequence: CATQDWGGGYTF. CDR3 sequence (DNA): TGTGCCACCCAGGACTGGGGTGGCGGCTACACCTTC. V is TRBV24-1 and J is TRBJ1-2, with D unclear. Looked up from germline, CDR1 is KGHDR and CDR2 is SFDVKD. V gave up 9 bases and J gave up 8 bases, with 15 bases separating them. The CDR3 runs 12 residues.

V gene TRBV18 combines with J gene TRBJ1-1, with D uncertain. Germline CDR1 reads KGHSH; CDR2 reads LQKENI. Deletions cut 6 bases from V and 3 bases from J, with 11 bases between. The CDR3 runs to 13 residues. Here the CDR3 reads CASSPTGDTEAFF. CDR3 in DNA: TGTGCCAGCTCGCCGACCGGGGACACTGAAGCTTTCTTT.

This clone has more than one count but fewer than ten. The chain carries TRBV11-2 and TRBJ1-2, with TRBD1 identical over 7 bases. Trimming cost V 5 bases and J 2 bases; bases outside gene matches: 11. This CDR3 comprises 16 residues. Germline V gene data show CDR1 as SGHAT and CDR2 as FQNNGV. The CDR3 loop is CASSAPGQRPNYGYTF. The CDR3 DNA reads TGTGCCAGCAGCGCTCCGGGACAGCGACCCAACTATGGCTACACCTTC.

V usage is TRBV5-4 and J usage is TRBJ2-5; TRBD2 matches 8 bases. The CDR3 totals 14 residues. CDR1 SGHNT and CDR2 YYREEE come from the germline V gene (reference sequence). Trimming at V came to 1 base and at J to 5 bases, leaving 4 bases not matched to a gene. CDR3 nucleotide sequence: TGTGCCAGCAGCTTGAAACGGGGGGGCGAGACCCAGTACTTC. Its protein product is CASSLKRGGETQYF.